This TCR beta chain was observed in a study of T-cell reconstitution after alpha-beta-depleted transplantation in children. Findings and caveats of the study: Once a year had passed after transplant, T-cell counts and diversity came mostly from newly produced T cells.

Germline assignment: CDR1 MNHEY and CDR2 SVGAGI. The CDR3 is 17 residues long. The V gene end was trimmed by 4 bases and the J gene end by 1 base; junction bases not matched to a gene: 10. A remark on this clonotype: Its cognate antigen is unknown.

Preparation of the TCRbeta library was carried out with unique molecular identifiers. One entry per CDR3 protein, called by TCRdb with MiXCR from the PCR reads. There are 800,000 to 1,000,000 distinct CDR3 sequences in the sample; roughly 29% occur only once, and about 28% lies in the top ten. Material: PBMCs, mostly from graft donor cells, obtained 360 days after TCRalphabeta/CD19-depleted stem cell transplant. The chain carries TRBV6-5 and TRBJ2-3; TRBD1 aligns across 8 bases. The sequence derives from a boy younger than two who had a stem cell transplant for SCID, so the T cells may come from the graft donor. The CDR3, as DNA: TGTGCCAGCAGTTTCTGGGCCGGGACAGGTGGCACAGATACGCAGTATTTT. This translates into CASSFWAGTGGTDTQYF.